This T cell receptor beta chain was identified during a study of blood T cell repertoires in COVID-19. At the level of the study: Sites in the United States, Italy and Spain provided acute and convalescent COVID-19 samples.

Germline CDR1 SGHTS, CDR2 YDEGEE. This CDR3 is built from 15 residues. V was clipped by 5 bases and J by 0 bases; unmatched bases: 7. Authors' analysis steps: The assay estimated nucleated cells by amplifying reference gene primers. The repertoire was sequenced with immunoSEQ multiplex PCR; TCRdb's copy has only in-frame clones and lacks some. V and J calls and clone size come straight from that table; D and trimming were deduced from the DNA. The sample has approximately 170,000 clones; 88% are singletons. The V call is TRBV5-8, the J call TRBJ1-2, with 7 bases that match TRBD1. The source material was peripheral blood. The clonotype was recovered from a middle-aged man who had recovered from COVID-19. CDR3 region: CASSSGTATNYGYTF. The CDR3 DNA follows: TGTGCCAGCAGTTCCGGGACAGCAACTAACTATGGCTACACCTTC.